The 4 T cell receptor beta chains given below trace back to one sample, sequenced in a study of blood T cell repertoires in COVID-19. Only in-frame clones appear in the TCRdb table, and some are missing; sequencing was by immunoSEQ multiplex PCR. The sample has some 350,000 clones; around 91% are singletons. The sequencing input was peripheral blood. These receptors were collected from a man between 18 and 35 years old with active or convalescent COVID-19.

V is TRBV9 and J is TRBJ2-5; TRBD2 matches at 11 bases. The CDR3 loop spans 18 amino acids. The germline V gene encodes CDR1 SGDLS and CDR2 YYNGEE. V trimming: 0 bases; J trimming: 5 bases; junction bases outside the gene matches: 12. The CDR3 nucleotides are TGTGCCAGCAGCGTAGGCCTAGCGGGAGGAGGGCCCCGGGAGACCCAGTACTTC. Translation gives CASSVGLAGGGPRETQYF.

This clone was picked up one time. V and J are TRBV6-5 and TRBJ2-2; TRBD1 agrees at 7 bases. CDR1 is MNHEY, CDR2 SVGAGI, per germline. The V segment lost 7 bases and the J segment 2 bases; nucleotides outside the gene matches: 7. The CDR3 runs 15 residues. This CDR3 reads CASTTGQANTGELFF. Written as DNA, the CDR3 is TGTGCCAGCACCACAGGACAGGCCAACACCGGGGAGCTGTTTTTT.

This chain joins TRBV19 and TRBJ2-7, with D unclear. V lost 9 bases and J 2 bases, leaving 17 bases between the germline ends. The CDR3 consists of 14 residues. The germline V gene has CDR1 LNHDA and CDR2 SQIVND (reference sequence). This CDR3 is CASQGRGSAYEQYF. DNA for the CDR3: TGTGCCAGCCAAGGTAGAGGCAGCGCCTACGAGCAGTACTTC.

This clone occurred once. A read error may account for a junction end that differs from germline. The rearrangement joins TRBV28 to TRBJ2-3; 10 positions match TRBD1. This CDR3 has 16 amino acids. CDR1 and CDR2 (germline): MDHEN, SYDVKM. In DNA form, the CDR3 reads TGTGCCAGCAGTTTATCGGGACAGGGGTCCAAAGATGCGCAGTATTTT. This codes for CASSLSGQGSKDAQYF.